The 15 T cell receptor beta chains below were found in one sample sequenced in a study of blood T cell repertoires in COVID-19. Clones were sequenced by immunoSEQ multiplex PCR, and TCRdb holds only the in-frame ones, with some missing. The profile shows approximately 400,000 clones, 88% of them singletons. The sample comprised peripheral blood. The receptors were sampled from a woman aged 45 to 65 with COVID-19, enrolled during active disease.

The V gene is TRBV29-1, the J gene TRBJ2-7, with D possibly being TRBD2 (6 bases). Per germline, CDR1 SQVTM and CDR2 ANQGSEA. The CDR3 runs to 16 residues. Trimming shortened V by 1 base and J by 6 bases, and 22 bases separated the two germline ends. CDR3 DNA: TGCAGCGTTGAAGGCGGACTGGGACGGAGTAGCGGCGAGCAGTACTTC. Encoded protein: CSVEGGLGRSSGEQYF.

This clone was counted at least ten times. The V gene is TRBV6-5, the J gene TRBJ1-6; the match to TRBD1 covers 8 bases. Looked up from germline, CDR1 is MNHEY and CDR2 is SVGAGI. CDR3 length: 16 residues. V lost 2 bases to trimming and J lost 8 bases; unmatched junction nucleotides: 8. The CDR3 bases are TGTGCCAGCAGTTACCTAACAGGGGGTATGGATTCACCCCTCCACTTT. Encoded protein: CASSYLTGGMDSPLHF.

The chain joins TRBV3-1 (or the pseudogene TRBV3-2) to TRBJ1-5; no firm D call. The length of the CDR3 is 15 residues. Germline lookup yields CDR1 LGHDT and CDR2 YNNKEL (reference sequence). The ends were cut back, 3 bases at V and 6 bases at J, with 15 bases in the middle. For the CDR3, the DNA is TGTGCCAGCAGCCAGGACTCCTTACTTGGTCAGCCCCAGCATTTT. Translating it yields CASSQDSLLGQPQHF.

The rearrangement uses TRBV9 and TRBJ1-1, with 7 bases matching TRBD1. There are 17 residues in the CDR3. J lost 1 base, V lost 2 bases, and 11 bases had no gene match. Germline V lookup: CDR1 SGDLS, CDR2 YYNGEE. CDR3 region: CASSVTSTGVANTEAFF. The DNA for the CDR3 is TGTGCCAGCAGCGTGACGTCTACAGGGGTAGCGAACACTGAAGCTTTCTTT.

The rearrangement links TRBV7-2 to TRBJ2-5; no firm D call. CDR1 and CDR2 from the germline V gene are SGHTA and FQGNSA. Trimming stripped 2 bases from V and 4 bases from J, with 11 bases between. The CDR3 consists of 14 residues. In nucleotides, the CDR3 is TGTGCCAGCAGCTTAACCCCCGCGCGAGAGACCCAGTACTTC. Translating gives CASSLTPARETQYF.

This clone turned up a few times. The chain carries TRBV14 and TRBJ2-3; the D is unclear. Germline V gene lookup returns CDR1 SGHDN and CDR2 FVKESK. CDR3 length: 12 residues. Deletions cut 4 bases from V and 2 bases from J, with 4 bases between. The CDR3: CASSRYTDTQYF. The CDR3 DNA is TGTGCCAGCAGCCGCTACACAGATACGCAGTATTTT. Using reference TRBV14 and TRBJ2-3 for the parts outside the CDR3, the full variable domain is EAGVTQFPSHSVIEKGQTVTLRCDPISGHDNLYWYRRVMGKEIKFLLHFVKESKQDESGMPNNRFLAERTGGTYSTLKVQPAELEDSGVYFCASSRYTDTQYFGPGTRLTVL.

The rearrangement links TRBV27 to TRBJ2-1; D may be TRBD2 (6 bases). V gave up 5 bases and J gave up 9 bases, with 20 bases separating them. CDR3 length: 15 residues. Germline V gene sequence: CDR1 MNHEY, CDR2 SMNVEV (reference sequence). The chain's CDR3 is CASSRRPRGIGEQFF. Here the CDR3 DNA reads TGTGCCAGCAGTCGCAGACCACGGGGGATCGGTGAGCAGTTCTTC.

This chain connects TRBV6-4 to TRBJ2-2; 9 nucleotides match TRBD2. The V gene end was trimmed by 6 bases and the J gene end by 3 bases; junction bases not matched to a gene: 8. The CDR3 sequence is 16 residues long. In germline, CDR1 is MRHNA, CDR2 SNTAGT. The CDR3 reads CASREIAGAYTGELFF. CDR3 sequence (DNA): TGTGCCAGCAGAGAGATAGCGGGGGCCTACACCGGGGAGCTGTTTTTT.

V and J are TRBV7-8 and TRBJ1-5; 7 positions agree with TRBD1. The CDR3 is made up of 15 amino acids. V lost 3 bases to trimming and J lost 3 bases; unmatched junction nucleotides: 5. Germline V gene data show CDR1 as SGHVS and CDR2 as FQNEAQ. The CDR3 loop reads CASSLTGLPNQPQHF. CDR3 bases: TGTGCCAGCAGCTTGACAGGGCTTCCCAATCAGCCCCAGCATTTT.

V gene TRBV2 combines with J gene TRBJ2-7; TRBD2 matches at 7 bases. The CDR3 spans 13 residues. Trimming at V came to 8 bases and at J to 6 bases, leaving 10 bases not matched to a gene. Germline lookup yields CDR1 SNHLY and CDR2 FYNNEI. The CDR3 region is CASGTGLEGEQYF. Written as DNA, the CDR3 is TGTGCCAGCGGCACCGGACTAGAGGGCGAGCAGTACTTC. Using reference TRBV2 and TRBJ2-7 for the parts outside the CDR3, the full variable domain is EPEVTQTPSHQVTQMGQEVILRCVPISNHLYFYWYRQILGQKVEFLVSFYNNEISEKSEIFDDQFSVERPDGSNFTLKIRSTKLEDSAMYFCASGTGLEGEQYFGPGTRLTVT.

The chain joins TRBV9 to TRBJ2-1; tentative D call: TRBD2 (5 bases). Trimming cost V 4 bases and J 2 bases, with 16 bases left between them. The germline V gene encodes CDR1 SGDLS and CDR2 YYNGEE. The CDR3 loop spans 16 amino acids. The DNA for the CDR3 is TGTGCCAGCAGCCCCGAAGGCGGGCTGACCTACAATGAGCAGTTCTTC. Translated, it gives CASSPEGGLTYNEQFF.

CDR3 residues: CASSLGGPHNEQFF. The CDR3 DNA follows: TGTGCCAGCAGCTTGGGGGGGCCACACAATGAGCAGTTCTTC. This chain links TRBV5-6 with TRBJ2-1; D may be TRBD1 (6 bases). This CDR3 comprises 14 residues. Between the trimmed V and J ends, which lost 0 bases and 5 bases, there was a span of 9 bases. Germline values: CDR1 SGHDT, CDR2 YYEEEE.

The CDR3 region has the DNA TGTGCCAGCAGCCCGAGCCTAGGAAGTACGCAGTATTTT. Translating it yields CASSPSLGSTQYF. This chain connects TRBV3-1 (or the pseudogene TRBV3-2) to TRBJ2-3; no firm D call. The V gene lost 4 bases and the J gene lost 8 bases, with 13 bases spanning the gap. This CDR3 has 13 residues. Germline V CDR1 and CDR2: LGHDT, YNNKEL (reference sequence).

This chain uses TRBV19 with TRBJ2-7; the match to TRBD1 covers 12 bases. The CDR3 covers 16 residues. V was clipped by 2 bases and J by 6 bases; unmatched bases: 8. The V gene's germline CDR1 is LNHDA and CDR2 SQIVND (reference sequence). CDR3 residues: CASSISAGQGAGEQYF. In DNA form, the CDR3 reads TGTGCCAGTAGTATATCAGCGGGACAGGGGGCAGGCGAGCAGTACTTC.

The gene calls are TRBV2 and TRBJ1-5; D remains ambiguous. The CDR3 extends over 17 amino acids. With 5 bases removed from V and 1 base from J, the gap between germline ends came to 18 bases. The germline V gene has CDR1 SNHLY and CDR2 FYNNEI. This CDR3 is CASSMRELYTSNQPQHF. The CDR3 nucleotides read TGTGCCAGCAGTATGAGGGAACTTTATACCAGCAATCAGCCCCAGCATTTT.